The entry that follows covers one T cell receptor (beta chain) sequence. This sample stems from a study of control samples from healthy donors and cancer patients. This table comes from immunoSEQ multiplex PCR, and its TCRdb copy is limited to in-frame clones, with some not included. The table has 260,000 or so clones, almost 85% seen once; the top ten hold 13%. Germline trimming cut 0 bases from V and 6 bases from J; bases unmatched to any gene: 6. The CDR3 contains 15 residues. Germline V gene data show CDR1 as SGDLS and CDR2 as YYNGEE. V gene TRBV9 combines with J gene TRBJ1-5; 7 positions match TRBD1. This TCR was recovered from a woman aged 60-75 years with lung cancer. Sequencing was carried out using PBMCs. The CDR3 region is CASSVGTGPTQPQHF. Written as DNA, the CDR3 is TGTGCCAGCAGCGTAGGGACAGGCCCCACTCAGCCCCAGCATTTT.